A selection of T cell receptor beta chains follows, all from one sample in a study of cytomegalovirus exposure and HLA in healthy donors. TCRdb's copy holds only in-frame clones and misses some; the assay was immunoSEQ multiplex PCR. The sample holds about 120,000 clones, roughly three fifths seen once. The material sequenced was PBMCs. These receptors were obtained from a middle-aged man in good health and CMV-seropositive. Each CDR3 is given with its conserved first and last residue. A D gene is named only where the DNA matches it firmly.

j_gene: TRBJ1-6
v_gene: TRBV23-1
d_gene: TRBD1
CDR3aa: CASSQSHNRGYFHNSPLHF

j_gene: TRBJ1-6
v_gene: TRBV2
d_gene: NA
CDR3aa: CASSLATSGIGSPLHF

j_gene: TRBJ1-2
v_gene: TRBV27
d_gene: TRBD1
CDR3aa: CASSVLGTGSQYGYTF

j_gene: TRBJ2-5
v_gene: TRBV10-3
d_gene: TRBD1
CDR3aa: CAIRRDSTGETQYF

j_gene: TRBJ2-3
v_gene: TRBV18
d_gene: NA
CDR3aa: CASSPLTGQDTQYF

j_gene: TRBJ1-5
v_gene: TRBV2
d_gene: NA
CDR3aa: CASSEMIPQANQPQHF

j_gene: TRBJ1-3
v_gene: TRBV15
d_gene: NA
CDR3aa: CATKRKSSGNTIYF

j_gene: TRBJ2-7
v_gene: TRBV6-5
d_gene: NA
CDR3aa: CASSYSLADRGYEQYF

j_gene: TRBJ2-5
v_gene: TRBV7-2
d_gene: NA
CDR3aa: CASSLGGSRTRETQYF

j_gene: TRBJ2-1
v_gene: TRBV7-2
d_gene: TRBD2
CDR3aa: CASSFGGGRRNEQFF

j_gene: TRBJ1-1
v_gene: TRBV12-5
d_gene: NA
CDR3aa: CASGLARKQPAFF

j_gene: TRBJ2-3
v_gene: TRBV6-5
d_gene: TRBD1
CDR3aa: CASSRQGDTDTQYF

j_gene: TRBJ1-2
v_gene: TRBV29-1
d_gene: NA
CDR3aa: CSVERGGYGYTF

j_gene: TRBJ2-3
v_gene: TRBV30
d_gene: TRBD1
CDR3aa: CACRQGADTQYF

j_gene: TRBJ1-1
v_gene: TRBV5-1
d_gene: NA
CDR3aa: CASSLAGQNTEAFF